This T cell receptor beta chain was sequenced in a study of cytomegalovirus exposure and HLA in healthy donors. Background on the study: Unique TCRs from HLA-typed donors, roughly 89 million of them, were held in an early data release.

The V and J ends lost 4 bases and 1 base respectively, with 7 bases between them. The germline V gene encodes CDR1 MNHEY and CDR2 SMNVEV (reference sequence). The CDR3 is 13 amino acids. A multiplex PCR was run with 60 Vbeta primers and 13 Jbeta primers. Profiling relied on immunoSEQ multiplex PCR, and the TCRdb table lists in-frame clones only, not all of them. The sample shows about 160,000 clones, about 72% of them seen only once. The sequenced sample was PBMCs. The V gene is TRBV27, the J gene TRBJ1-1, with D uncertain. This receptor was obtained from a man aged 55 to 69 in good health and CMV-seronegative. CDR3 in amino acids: CASSYRQNTEAFF. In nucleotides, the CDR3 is TGTGCCAGCAGTTATAGACAGAACACTGAAGCTTTCTTT.